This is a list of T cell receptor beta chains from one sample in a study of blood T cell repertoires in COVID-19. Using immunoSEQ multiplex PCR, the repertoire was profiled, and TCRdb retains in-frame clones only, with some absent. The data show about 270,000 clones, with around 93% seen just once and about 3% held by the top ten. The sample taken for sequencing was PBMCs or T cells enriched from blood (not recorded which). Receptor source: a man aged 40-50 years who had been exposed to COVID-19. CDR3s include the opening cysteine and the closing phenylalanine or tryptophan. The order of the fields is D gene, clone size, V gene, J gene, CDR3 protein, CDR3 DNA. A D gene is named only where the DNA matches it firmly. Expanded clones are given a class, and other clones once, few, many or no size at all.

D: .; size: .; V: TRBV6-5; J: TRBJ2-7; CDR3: CASSYLAYGYEQYF; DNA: TGTGCCAGCAGTTATCTAGCGTATGGGTACGAGCAGTACTTC
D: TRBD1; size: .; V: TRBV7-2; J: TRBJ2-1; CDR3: CASSPGQGYNEQFF; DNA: TGTGCCAGCAGCCCGGGACAGGGTTACAATGAGCAGTTCTTC
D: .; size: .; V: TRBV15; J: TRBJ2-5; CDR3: CATSTLETQYF; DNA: TGTGCCACCAGCACATTAGAGACCCAGTACTTC
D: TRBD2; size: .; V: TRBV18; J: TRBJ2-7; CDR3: CASSPQSGRYEQYF; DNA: TGTGCCAGCTCACCACAGAGCGGGAGGTACGAGCAGTACTTC
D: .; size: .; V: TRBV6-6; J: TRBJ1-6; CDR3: CASSQTGSTRSYNSPLHF; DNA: TGTGCCAGCAGTCAAACGGGGTCCACACGCTCCTATAATTCACCCCTCCACTTT
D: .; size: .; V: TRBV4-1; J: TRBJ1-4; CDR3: CASSRLTATNEKLFF; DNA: TGCGCCAGCAGCCGCCTGACAGCAACTAATGAAAAACTGTTTTTT
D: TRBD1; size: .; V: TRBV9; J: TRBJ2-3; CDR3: CASSVTTGGTDTQYF; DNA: TGTGCCAGCAGCGTTACGACAGGGGGCACAGATACGCAGTATTTT
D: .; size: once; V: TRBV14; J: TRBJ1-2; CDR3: CASSQFQGQGGYTF; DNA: TGTGCCAGCAGCCAGTTCCAGGGTCAGGGAGGCTACACCTTC
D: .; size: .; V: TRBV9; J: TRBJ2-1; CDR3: CASSVGAGLPRNNEQFF; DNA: TGTGCCAGCAGCGTAGGTGCAGGGCTCCCAAGAAACAATGAGCAGTTCTTC
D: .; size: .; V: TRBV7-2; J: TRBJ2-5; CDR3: CASSSYPWETQYF; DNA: TGTGCCAGCAGCTCCTATCCCTGGGAGACCCAGTACTTC
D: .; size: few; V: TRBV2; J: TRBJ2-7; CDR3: CASREIGGVPYEQYF; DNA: TGTGCCAGCAGGGAGATTGGAGGGGTCCCCTACGAGCAGTACTTC
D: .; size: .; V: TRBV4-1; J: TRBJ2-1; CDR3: CASSQEWSSYNEQFF; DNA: TGCGCCAGCAGCCAAGAATGGAGCTCCTACAATGAGCAGTTCTTC
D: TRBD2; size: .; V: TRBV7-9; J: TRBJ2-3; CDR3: CASSLTSVDTQYF; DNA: TGTGCCAGCAGCTTGACTAGCGTAGATACGCAGTATTTT
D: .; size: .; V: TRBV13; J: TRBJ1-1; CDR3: CASSLGHRKFEAFF; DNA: TGTGCCAGCAGCTTAGGGCACAGGAAATTTGAAGCTTTCTTT
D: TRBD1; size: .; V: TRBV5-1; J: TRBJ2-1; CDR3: CASSPRWGQGANEQFF; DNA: TGCGCCAGCAGCCCCAGATGGGGACAGGGTGCCAATGAGCAGTTCTTC
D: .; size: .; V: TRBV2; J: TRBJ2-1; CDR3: CASPTGSDYNEQFF; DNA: TGTGCCAGCCCTACAGGGAGTGACTACAATGAGCAGTTCTTC
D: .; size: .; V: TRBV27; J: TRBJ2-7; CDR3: CASSRDRLFGYEQYF; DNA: TGTGCCAGCAGTCGAGATCGACTATTTGGTTACGAGCAGTACTTC
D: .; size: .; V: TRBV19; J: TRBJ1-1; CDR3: CASSRKDSLNTEAFF; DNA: TGTGCCAGTAGCCGCAAGGACAGTTTGAACACTGAAGCTTTCTTT
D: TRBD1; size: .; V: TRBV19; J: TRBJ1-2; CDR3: CASTKGANGYTF; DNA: TGTGCCAGTACTAAGGGGGCTAATGGCTACACCTTC
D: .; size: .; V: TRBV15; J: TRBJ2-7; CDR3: CATSGSQGPRPYEQYF; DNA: TGTGCCACCAGCGGAAGTCAGGGGCCCCGGCCCTACGAGCAGTACTTC
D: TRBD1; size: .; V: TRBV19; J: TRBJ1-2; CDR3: CASSRLNRGLGYGYTF; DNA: TGTGCCAGTAGTCGCTTAAACAGGGGTTTGGGCTATGGCTACACCTTC
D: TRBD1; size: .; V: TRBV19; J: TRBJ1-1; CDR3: CASSMSQGAKNTEAFF; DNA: TGTGCCAGTAGTATGAGTCAGGGGGCAAAGAACACTGAAGCTTTCTTT
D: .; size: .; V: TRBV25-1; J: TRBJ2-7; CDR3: CASSESQGGHEQYF; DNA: TGTGCCAGCAGTGAATCCCAGGGGGGACACGAGCAGTACTTC
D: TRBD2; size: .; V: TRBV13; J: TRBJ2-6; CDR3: CASSLEGFGRAFGANVLTF; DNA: TGTGCCAGCAGCTTAGAAGGATTCGGGAGGGCTTTTGGGGCCAACGTCCTGACTTTC
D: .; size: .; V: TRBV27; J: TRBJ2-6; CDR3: CASSGRAAPITPFKANVLTF; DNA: TGTGCCAGCAGTGGGCGAGCGGCCCCTATTACACCTTTTAAGGCCAACGTCCTGACTTTC